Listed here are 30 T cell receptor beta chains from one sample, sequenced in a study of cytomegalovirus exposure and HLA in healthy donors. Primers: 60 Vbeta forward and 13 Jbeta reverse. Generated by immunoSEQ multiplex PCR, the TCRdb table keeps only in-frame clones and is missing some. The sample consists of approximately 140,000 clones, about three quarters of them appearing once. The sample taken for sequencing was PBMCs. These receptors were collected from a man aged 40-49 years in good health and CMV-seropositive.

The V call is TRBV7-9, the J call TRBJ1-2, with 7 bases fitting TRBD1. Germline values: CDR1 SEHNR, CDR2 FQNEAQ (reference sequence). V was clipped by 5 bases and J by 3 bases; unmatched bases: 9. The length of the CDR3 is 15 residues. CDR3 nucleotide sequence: TGTGCCAGCAGCCGACAGGGTAGGTTCGACTATGGCTACACCTTC. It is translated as CASSRQGRFDYGYTF.

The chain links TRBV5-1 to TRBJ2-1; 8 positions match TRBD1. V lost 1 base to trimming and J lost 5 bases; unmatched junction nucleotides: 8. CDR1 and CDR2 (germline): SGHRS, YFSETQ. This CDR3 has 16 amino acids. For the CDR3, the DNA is TGCGCCAGCAGCTTGCAGGGGGCAGGTTCAAACAATGAGCAGTTCTTC. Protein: CASSLQGAGSNNEQFF.

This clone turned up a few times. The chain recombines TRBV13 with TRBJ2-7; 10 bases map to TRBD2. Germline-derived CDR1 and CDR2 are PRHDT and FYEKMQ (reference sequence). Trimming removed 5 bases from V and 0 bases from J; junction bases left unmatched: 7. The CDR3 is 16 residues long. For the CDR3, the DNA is TGTGCCAGCAGCCGCACTAGCGGGGTGATCTCCTACGAGCAGTACTTC. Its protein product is CASSRTSGVISYEQYF.

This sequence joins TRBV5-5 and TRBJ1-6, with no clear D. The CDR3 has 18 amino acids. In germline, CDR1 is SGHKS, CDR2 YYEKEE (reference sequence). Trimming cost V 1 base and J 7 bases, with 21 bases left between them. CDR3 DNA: TGTGCCAGCAGCTTGCTTGCTCTTGGCCTTACAATGAATTCACCCCTCCACTTT. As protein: CASSLLALGLTMNSPLHF. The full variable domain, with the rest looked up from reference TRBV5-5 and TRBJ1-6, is DAGVTQSPTHLIKTRGQQVTLRCSPISGHKSVSWYQQVLGQGPQFIFQYYEKEERGRGNFPDRFSARQFPNYSSELNVNALLLGDSALYLCASSLLALGLTMNSPLHFGNGTRLTVT.

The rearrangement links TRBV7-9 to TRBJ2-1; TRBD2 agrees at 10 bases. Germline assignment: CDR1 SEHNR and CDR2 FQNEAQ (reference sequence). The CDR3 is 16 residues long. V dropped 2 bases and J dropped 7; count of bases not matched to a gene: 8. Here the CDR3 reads CASSLSLAGAINEQFF. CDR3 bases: TGTGCCAGCAGCTTAAGCCTAGCGGGAGCTATTAATGAGCAGTTCTTC.

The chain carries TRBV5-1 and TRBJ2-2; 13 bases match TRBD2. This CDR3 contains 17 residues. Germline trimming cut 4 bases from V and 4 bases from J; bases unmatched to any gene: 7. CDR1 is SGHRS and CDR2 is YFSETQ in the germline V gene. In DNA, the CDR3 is TGCGCCAGCAGCCCGCGGACTAGCGGGAGTCCCACCGGGGAGCTGTTTTTT. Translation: CASSPRTSGSPTGELFF.

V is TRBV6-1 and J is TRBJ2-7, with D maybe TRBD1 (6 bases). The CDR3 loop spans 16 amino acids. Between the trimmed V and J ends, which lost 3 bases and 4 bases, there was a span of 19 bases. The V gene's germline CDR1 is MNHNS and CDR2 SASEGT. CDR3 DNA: TGTGCCAGCAGTGAGGGGTCCCAGGGGAAGGGGTACGAGCAGTACTTC. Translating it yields CASSEGSQGKGYEQYF.

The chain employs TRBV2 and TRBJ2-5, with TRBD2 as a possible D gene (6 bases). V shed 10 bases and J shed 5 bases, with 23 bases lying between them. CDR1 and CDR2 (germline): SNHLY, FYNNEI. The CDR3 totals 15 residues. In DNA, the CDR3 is TGTGCCACCCAGCGGCAGGGAGGTCTCCGGGAGACCCAGTACTTC. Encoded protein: CATQRQGGLRETQYF.

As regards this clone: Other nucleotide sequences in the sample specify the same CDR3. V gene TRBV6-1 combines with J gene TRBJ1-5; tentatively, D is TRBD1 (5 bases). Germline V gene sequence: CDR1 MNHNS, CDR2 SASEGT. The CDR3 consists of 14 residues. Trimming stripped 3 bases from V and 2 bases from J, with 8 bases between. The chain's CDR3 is CASSEGGGNQPQHF. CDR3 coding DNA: TGTGCCAGCAGTGAGGGAGGGGGCAATCAGCCCCAGCATTTT.

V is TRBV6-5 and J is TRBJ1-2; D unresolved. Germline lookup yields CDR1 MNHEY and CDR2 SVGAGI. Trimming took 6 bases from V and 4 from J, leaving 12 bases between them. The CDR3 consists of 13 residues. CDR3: CASREEQSYGYTF. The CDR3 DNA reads TGTGCCAGCAGGGAAGAACAGTCCTATGGCTACACCTTC.

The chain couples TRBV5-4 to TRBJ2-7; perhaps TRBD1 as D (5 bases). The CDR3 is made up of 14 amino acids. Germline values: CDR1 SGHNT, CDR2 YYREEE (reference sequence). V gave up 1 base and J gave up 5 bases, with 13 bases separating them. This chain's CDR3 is CASSLTQGMDEQYF. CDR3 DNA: TGTGCCAGCAGCTTGACCCAGGGTATGGACGAGCAGTACTTC.

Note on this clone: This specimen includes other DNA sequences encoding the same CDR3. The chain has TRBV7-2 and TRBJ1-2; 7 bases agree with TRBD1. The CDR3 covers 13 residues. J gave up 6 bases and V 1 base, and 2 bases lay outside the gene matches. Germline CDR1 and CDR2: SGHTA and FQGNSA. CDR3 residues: CASSLGTGNGYTF. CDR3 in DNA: TGTGCCAGCAGCTTAGGGACAGGAAATGGCTACACCTTC. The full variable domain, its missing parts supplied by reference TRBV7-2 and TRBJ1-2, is GAGVSQSPSNKVTEKGKDVELRCDPISGHTALYWYRQSLGQGLEFLIYFQGNSAPDKSGLPSDRFSAERTGGSVSTLTIQRTQQEDSAVYLCASSLGTGNGYTFGSGTRLTVV.

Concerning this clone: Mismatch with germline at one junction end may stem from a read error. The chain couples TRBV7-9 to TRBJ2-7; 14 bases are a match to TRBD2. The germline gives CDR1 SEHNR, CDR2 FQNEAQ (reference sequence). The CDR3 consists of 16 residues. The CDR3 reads CSSILGGLAGDYEQYF. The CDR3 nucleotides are TGTTCCAGCATCTTAGGGGGACTAGCGGGAGACTACGAGCAGTACTTC.

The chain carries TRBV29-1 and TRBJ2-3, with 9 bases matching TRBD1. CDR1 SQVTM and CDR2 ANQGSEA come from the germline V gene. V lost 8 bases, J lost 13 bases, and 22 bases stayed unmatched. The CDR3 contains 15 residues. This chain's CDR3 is CSYQSGTGFGFWEYF. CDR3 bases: TGCAGCTACCAATCCGGGACAGGGTTTGGGTTTTGGGAGTATTTT.

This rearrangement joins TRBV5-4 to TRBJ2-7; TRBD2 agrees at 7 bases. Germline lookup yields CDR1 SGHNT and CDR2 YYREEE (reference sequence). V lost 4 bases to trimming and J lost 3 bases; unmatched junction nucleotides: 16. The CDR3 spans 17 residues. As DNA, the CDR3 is TGTGCCAGCAGCCCTCCGGAGTGGAGCGGGGATCTCTACGAGCAGTACTTC. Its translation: CASSPPEWSGDLYEQYF.

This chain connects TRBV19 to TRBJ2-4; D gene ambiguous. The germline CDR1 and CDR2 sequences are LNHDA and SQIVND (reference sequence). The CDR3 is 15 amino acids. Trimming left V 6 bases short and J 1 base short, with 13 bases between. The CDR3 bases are TGTGCCAGTAGCTCGTCCCTAGTTGCCAAAAACATTCAGTACTTC. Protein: CASSSSLVAKNIQYF.

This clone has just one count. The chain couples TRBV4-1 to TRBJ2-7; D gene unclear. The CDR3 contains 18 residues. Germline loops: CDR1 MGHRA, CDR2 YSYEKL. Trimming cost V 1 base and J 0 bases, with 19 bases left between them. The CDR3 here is CASSQALLGSPVSYEQYF. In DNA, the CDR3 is TGCGCCAGCAGCCAAGCGTTGTTGGGCAGTCCAGTCTCCTACGAGCAGTACTTC.

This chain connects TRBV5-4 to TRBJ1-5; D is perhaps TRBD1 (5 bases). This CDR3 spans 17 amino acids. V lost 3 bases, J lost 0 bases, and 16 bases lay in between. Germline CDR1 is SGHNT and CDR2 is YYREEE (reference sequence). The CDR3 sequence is CASSSLAGGYSNQPQHF. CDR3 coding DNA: TGTGCCAGCAGCTCCCTCGCGGGGGGTTATAGCAATCAGCCCCAGCATTTT.

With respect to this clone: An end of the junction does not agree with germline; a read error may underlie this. The CDR3 protein is CASSYWEGRRDF. The CDR3 DNA sequence: TGTGCCAGCAGCTATTGGGAGGGCCGCCGGGATTTT. This sequence joins TRBV7-9 and TRBJ2-3; the match to TRBD2 covers 7 bases. CDR1 SEHNR and CDR2 FQNEAQ come from the germline V gene (reference sequence). CDR3 length equals 12 residues.

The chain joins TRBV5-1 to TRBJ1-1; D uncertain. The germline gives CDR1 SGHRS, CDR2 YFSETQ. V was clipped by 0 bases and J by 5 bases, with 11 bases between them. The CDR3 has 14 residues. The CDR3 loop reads CASSLAGVRTEAFF. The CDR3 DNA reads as TGCGCCAGCAGCTTGGCCGGGGTTAGAACTGAAGCTTTCTTT.

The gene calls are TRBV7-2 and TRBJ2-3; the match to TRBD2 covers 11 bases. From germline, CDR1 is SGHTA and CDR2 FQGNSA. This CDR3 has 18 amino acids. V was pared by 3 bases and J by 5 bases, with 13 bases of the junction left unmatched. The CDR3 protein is CASSFPTTLAGGGDTQYF. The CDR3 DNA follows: TGTGCCAGCAGCTTCCCAACCACCCTAGCGGGAGGAGGAGATACGCAGTATTTT.

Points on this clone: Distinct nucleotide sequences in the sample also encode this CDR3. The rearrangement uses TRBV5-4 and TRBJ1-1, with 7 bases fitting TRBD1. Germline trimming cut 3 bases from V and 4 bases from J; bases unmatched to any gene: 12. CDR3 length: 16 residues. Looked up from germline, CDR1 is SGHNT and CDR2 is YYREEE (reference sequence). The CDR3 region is CASSSSLGAGGTEAFF. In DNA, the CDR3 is TGTGCCAGCAGCTCATCCCTGGGGGCAGGGGGCACTGAAGCTTTCTTT.

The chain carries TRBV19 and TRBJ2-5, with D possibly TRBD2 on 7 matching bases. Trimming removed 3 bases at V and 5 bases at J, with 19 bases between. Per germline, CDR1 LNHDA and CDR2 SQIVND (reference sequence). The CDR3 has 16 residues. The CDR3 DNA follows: TGTGCCAGTAGTATCTCGGGCCGGGGGGCGGACGAGACCCAGTACTTC. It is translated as CASSISGRGADETQYF.

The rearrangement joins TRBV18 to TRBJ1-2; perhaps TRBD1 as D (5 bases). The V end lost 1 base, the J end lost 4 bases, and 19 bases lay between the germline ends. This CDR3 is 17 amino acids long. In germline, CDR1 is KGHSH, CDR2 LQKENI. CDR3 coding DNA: TGTGCCAGCTCACCACGGTTCACAGCCCTGCAGGGCTATGGCTACACCTTC. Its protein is CASSPRFTALQGYGYTF.

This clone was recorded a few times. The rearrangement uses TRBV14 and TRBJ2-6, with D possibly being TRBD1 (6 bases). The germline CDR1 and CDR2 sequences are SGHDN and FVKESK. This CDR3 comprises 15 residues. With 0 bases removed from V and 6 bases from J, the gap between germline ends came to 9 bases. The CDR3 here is CASSQEQGLANVLTF. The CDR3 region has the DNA TGTGCCAGCAGCCAAGAGCAGGGGCTGGCCAACGTCCTGACTTTC.

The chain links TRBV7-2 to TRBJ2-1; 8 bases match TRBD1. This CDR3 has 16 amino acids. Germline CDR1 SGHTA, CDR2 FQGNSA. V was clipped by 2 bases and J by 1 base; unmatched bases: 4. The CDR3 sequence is CASSLIDRGSYNEQFF. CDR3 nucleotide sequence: TGTGCCAGCAGCTTAATAGACAGGGGATCCTACAATGAGCAGTTCTTC.

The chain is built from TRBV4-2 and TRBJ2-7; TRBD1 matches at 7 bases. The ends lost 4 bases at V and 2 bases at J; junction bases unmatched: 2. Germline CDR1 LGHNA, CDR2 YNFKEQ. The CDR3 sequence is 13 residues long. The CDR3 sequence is CASSRDRTYEQYF. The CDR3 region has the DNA TGTGCCAGCAGCCGGGACAGAACCTACGAGCAGTACTTC.

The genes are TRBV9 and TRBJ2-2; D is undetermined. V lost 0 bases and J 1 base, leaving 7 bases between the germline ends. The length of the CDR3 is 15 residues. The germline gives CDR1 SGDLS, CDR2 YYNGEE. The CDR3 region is CASSVGPRNTGELFF. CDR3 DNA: TGTGCCAGCAGCGTAGGGCCCAGGAACACCGGGGAGCTGTTTTTT.

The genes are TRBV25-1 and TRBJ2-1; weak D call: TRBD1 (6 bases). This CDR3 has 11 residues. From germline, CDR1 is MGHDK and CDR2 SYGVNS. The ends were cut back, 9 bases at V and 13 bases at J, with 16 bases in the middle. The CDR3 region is CASNYGQSQFF. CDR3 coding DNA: TGTGCCAGTAATTACGGACAGAGTCAGTTCTTC.

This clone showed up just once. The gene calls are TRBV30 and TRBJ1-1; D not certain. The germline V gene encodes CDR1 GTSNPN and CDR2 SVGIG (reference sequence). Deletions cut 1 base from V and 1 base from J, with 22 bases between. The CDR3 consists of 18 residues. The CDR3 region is CAWSGGWHSGSSNTEAFF. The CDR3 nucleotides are TGTGCCTGGAGTGGAGGTTGGCACAGCGGTTCATCGAACACTGAAGCTTTCTTT.